The subject of this entry is one T cell receptor beta chain. Other DNA sequences of this sample code for an identical CDR3. The sample comes from a study of shared clonotypes between healthy human individuals. Germline assignment: CDR1 KGHSH and CDR2 LQKENI. V was trimmed by 1 base and J by 0 bases, leaving 9 bases between them. The CDR3 runs 15 residues. TCRdb keeps only in-frame clones here, not all; method: immunoSEQ multiplex PCR. Seen here are about 2.4 million clones, roughly 92% observed once, and the top ten hold about 0.13%. This sequence originates from a man aged 18 to 35 in good health. The sequenced material came from naive CD4+ T cells sorted from blood. Subset in this sample: CD45RA+ positively selected. This chain joins TRBV18 and TRBJ1-2; possibly TRBD1 for D (5 bases). CDR3 DNA sequence: TGTGCCAGCTCACCACAGGGGCAAGCTAACTATGGCTACACCTTC. Amino acids: CASSPQGQANYGYTF.